This is a list of T cell receptor beta chains from one sample in a study of beta chain features in type 1 diabetes. Generated by immunoSEQ multiplex PCR, the TCRdb table keeps only in-frame clones and is missing some. Here the sample spans some 200,000 clones, more than 15% being singletons. Material for sequencing was naive CD4+ T cells from blood. The receptor set was obtained from a man aged 25 to 45 with type 1 diabetes. The CDR3 runs from the conserved cysteine through the conserved F or W. The D gene is left open where the match is weak. Clone size, where shown, is once, few, many, or a class for clones that have expanded.

>few|TRBJ2-3|TRBD2|17|TRBV7-2
TGTGCCAGCAGCGTGCCGGCTAGCGGGGGTAGCACAGATACGCAGTATTTT
CASSVPASGGSTDTQYF
>few|TRBJ2-2|NA|12|TRBV28
TGTGCCAGCAGTCCCCTTGGGGGGGAGCTGTTTTTT
CASSPLGGELFF
>few|TRBJ1-2|NA|15|TRBV29-1
TGCAGCGTTGGCGGGGCAGTAGGGGCCCGGGGCGGCTACACCTTC
CSVGGAVGARGGYTF
>NA|TRBJ2-3|TRBD1|13|TRBV29-1
TGCAGCGGCCGGACAGGGGCCACAGATACGCAGTATTTT
CSGRTGATDTQYF
>NA|TRBJ2-1|NA|16|TRBV7-9
TGTGCCAGCAGCTTAGTTTCAGCGGCGGAACCGGATGAGCAGTTCTTC
CASSLVSAAEPDEQFF
>NA|TRBJ2-7|NA|12|TRBV5-6
TGTGCCAGCAGCTTGCAGTACTACGAGCAGTACTTC
CASSLQYYEQYF
>few|TRBJ1-2|NA|11|TRBV30
TGTGCCTGGAGTGTGTCAGCCGGCTACACCTTC
CAWSVSAGYTF
>few|TRBJ2-3|NA|14|TRBV2
TGTGCCAGCAAGGCCGGGCTTAGCACAGATACGCAGTATTTT
CASKAGLSTDTQYF
>NA|TRBJ2-7|TRBD2|16|TRBV18
TGTGCCAGCTCACCCTTCGGGACTAGCGTCTCCTACGAGCAGTACTTC
CASSPFGTSVSYEQYF
>few|TRBJ2-6|NA|16|TRBV25-1
TGTGCCAGCAGTGAATTGTACGGGCCTGGGGCCAACGTCCTGACTTTC
CASSELYGPGANVLTF
>NA|TRBJ2-7|TRBD2|17|TRBV7-2
TGTGCCAGCAGTTACCTGGGGGTAGCGGGAGGTCTCTACGAGCAGTACTTC
CASSYLGVAGGLYEQYF
>few|TRBJ2-7|NA|13|TRBV25-1
TGTGCCAGCAGTGTTCAGGGTACCCACGAGCAGTACTTC
CASSVQGTHEQYF
>NA|TRBJ2-3|NA|13|TRBV30
TGTGCCTGGAGCCCTTTTGGATCGGATACGCAGTATTTT
CAWSPFGSDTQYF
>NA|TRBJ2-3|TRBD1|15|TRBV7-2
TGTGCCAGCAGCTCCAGTCTAACAGGGGGAGATACGCAGTATTTT
CASSSSLTGGDTQYF
>NA|TRBJ2-1|NA|15|TRBV10-3
TGTGCCACGACAAAGGAGGGAATGGGTAACAATGAGCAGTTCTTC
CATTKEGMGNNEQFF
>few|TRBJ2-7|TRBD1|11|TRBV29-1
TGCAGCGCGACAGGGAACGGCGAGCAGTACTTC
CSATGNGEQYF
>NA|TRBJ1-1|NA|15|TRBV29-1
TGCAGCGTCAGAACAGGGAGGGTTGTTAAGCCTGAAGCTTTCTTT
CSVRTGRVVKPEAFF
>few|TRBJ2-3|TRBD2|16|TRBV10-3
TGTGCCATCAGTGAGTCGGTAGCGGGACCGACAGATACGCAGTATTTT
CAISESVAGPTDTQYF
>NA|TRBJ2-7|TRBD1|15|TRBV18
TGTGCCAGCTCCTCCGGGACAGGGGGTTTCTACGAGCAGTACTTC
CASSSGTGGFYEQYF
>NA|TRBJ2-3|NA|14|TRBV7-2
TGTGCCAGCAGCTTCCCCGGCCTGGCAGATACGCAGTATTTT
CASSFPGLADTQYF
>once|TRBJ2-3|TRBD2|16|TRBV7-9
TGTGCCAGCAGCTCTGATAGAGCGGGAGGCCCAGATACGCAGTATTTT
CASSSDRAGGPDTQYF
>few|TRBJ1-5|NA|16|TRBV14
TGTGCCAGCAGCCCTTCCTATGCGGGGGGCAGGCAGCCCCAGCATTTT
CASSPSYAGGRQPQHF
>few|TRBJ2-3|TRBD2|15|TRBV9
TGTGCCAGCAGCATCCGGACTAGCGGCACAGATACGCAGTATTTT
CASSIRTSGTDTQYF
>NA|TRBJ2-7|TRBD1|14|TRBV7-2
TGTGCCAGCAGCTTAGCAGGACAGGGTGGGGTGCAGTACTTC
CASSLAGQGGVQYF
>few|TRBJ2-1|TRBD2|16|TRBV28
TGTGCCAGCAGCCTGCTAGCGGGAGACTCCTACAATGAGCAGTTCTTC
CASSLLAGDSYNEQFF
>few|TRBJ2-3|TRBD2|15|TRBV7-3
TGTGCCAGCAGCTTTAGCGGGAGGGGCACAGATACGCAGTATTTT
CASSFSGRGTDTQYF
>few|TRBJ2-1|NA|12|TRBV6-1
TGTGCCAGCAGTGAAGATTTAAATGAGCAGTTCTTC
CASSEDLNEQFF
>NA|TRBJ2-3|NA|12|TRBV2
TGTGCCAGCTCGGCAGGATCAGATACGCAGTATTTT
CASSAGSDTQYF
>NA|TRBJ2-7|NA|13|TRBV5-1
TGCGCCAGCAGCTTGGACGGACAGACTCCTGCCTACTTC
CASSLDGQTPAYF
>NA|TRBJ2-5|NA|12|TRBV25-1
TGTGCCAGTGGGAGTGGCGGCCCGACCCAGTACTTC
CASGSGGPTQYF